These 5 T cell receptor beta chains originate from one sample sequenced in a study of OX40 agonist ivuxolimab in advanced cancers. Only in-frame clones appear in the TCRdb table, and some are missing; sequencing was by immunoSEQ multiplex PCR. The sample yields about 62,000 clones, 85% seen once. Material: CD4+ or CD8+ T cells sorted from blood, obtained in a trial of the OX40 agonist ivuxolimab. Receptors originate from an adult with an advanced solid tumor such as melanoma, head and neck, liver or kidney cancer.

This chain connects TRBV19 to TRBJ1-5, with D perhaps matching TRBD1 (5 bases). Germline CDR1 LNHDA, CDR2 SQIVND (reference sequence). V was cut by 3 bases and J by 1 base, with 10 bases left in between. This CDR3 is 15 amino acids long. The CDR3, as DNA: TGTGCCAGTAGTATGGTAGGGGAAAGCAATCAGCCCCAGCATTTT. Residues: CASSMVGESNQPQHF.

This clone was recorded once. V gene TRBV27 combines with J gene TRBJ2-3; 10 nucleotides align to TRBD2. V lost 4 bases to trimming and J lost 5 bases; unmatched junction nucleotides: 6. This CDR3 is 15 amino acids long. The V gene's germline CDR1 is MNHEY and CDR2 SMNVEV (reference sequence). The CDR3 protein is CASSSPSGGRDTQYF. CDR3 nucleotide sequence: TGTGCCAGCAGTTCTCCTAGCGGGGGACGAGATACGCAGTATTTT.

This chain connects TRBV6-6 to TRBJ1-3; D is unresolved. This CDR3 is 14 amino acids long. V was trimmed by 2 bases and J by 4 bases, leaving 9 bases between them. Per germline, CDR1 MNHNY and CDR2 SVGAGI (reference sequence). The CDR3 spells CASSYPGGGNTIYF. The DNA of the CDR3 is TGTGCCAGCAGTTACCCTGGAGGGGGAAACACCATATATTTT.

The chain links TRBV19 to TRBJ2-7; a weak D match, TRBD2 (6 bases). The CDR3 loop spans 15 amino acids. Germline V lookup: CDR1 LNHDA, CDR2 SQIVND (reference sequence). V lost 4 bases to trimming and J lost 2 bases, with 15 bases between them. CDR3 loop: CASSRSVAEPYEQYF. Written as DNA, the CDR3 is TGTGCCAGTAGTAGGTCGGTAGCGGAACCCTACGAGCAGTACTTC. Full variable domain (outside the CDR3, taken from reference TRBV19 and TRBJ2-7): DGGITQSPKYLFRKEGQNVTLSCEQNLNHDAMYWYRQDPGQGLRLIYYSQIVNDFQKGDIAEGYSVSREKKESFPLTVTSAQKNPTAFYLCASSRSVAEPYEQYFGPGTRLTVT.

The V call is TRBV27, the J call TRBJ1-1; D is possibly TRBD1 (5 bases). This CDR3 has 13 residues. The ends were cut back, 3 bases at V and 7 bases at J, with 12 bases in the middle. In germline, CDR1 is MNHEY, CDR2 SMNVEV (reference sequence). The CDR3 DNA follows: TGTGCCAGCAGTTTTTTTCAGCAGGGTGAAGCTTTCTTT. It is translated as CASSFFQQGEAFF.